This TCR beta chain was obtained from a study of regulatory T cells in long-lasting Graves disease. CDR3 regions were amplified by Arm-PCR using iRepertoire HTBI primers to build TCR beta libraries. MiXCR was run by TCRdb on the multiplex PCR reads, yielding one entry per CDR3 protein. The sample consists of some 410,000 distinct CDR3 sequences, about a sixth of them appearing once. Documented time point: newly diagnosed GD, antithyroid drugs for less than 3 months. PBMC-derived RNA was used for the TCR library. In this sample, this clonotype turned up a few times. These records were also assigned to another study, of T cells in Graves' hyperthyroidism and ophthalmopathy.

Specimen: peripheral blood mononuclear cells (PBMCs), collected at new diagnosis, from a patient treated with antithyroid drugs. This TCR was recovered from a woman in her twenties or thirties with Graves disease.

CDR3 in amino acids: CSARRGKTGELFF. DNA of the CDR3: TGCAGTGCAAGACGAGGGAAAACCGGGGAGCTGTTTTTT. This chain connects TRBV20-1 to TRBJ2-2, with D perhaps TRBD2 (5 bases). V was cut by 6 bases and J by 5 bases, with 13 bases left in between. This CDR3 contains 13 residues. CDR1 and CDR2 (germline): DFQATT, SNEGSKA (reference sequence).